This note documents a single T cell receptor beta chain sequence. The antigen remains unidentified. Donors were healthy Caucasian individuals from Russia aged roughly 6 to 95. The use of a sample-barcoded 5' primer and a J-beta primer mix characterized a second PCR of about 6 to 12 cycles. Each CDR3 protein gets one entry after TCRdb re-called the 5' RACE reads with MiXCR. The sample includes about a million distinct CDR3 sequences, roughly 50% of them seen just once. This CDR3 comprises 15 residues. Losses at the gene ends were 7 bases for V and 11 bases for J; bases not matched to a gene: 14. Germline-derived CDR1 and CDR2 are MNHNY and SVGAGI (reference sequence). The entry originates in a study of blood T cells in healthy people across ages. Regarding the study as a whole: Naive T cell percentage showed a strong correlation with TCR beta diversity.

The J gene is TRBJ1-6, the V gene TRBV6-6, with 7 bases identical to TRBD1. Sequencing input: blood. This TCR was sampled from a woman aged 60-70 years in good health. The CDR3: CASNTIRGKGTPLHF. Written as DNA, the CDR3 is TGTGCCAGCAATACCATCAGGGGGAAGGGCACACCCCTCCACTTT.